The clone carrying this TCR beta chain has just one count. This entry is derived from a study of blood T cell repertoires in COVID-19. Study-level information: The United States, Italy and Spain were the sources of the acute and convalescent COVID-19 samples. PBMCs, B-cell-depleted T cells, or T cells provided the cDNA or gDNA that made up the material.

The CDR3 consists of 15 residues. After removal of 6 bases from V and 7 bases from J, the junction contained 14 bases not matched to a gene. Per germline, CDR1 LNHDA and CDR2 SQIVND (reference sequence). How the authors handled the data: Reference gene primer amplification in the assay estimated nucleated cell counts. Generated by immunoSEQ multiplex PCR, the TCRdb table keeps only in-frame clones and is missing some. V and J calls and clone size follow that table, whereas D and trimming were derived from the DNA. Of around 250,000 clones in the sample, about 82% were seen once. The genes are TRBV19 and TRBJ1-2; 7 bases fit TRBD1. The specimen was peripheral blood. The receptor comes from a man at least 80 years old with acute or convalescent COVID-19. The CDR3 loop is CASRLTGTASGGYTF. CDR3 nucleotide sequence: TGTGCCAGTAGGCTGACCGGGACAGCATCAGGTGGCTACACCTTC.